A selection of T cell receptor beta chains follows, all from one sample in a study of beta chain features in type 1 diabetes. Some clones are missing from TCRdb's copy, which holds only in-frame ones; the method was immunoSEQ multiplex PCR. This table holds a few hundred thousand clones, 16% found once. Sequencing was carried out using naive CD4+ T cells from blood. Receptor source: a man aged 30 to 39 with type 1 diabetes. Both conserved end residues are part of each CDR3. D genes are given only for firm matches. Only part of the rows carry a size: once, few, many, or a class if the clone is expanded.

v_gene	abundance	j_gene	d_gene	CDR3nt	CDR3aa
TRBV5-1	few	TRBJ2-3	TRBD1	TGCGCCAGCAGCTCCACAGGGGCCGAAGATACGCAGTATTTT	CASSSTGAEDTQYF
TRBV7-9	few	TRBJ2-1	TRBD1	TGTGCCAGCACCCGACAGGGGAACAATGAGCAGTTCTTC	CASTRQGNNEQFF
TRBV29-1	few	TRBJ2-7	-	TGCAGCGTTATACGGACCTACGAGCAGTACTTC	CSVIRTYEQYF
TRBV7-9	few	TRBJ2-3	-	TGTGCCAGCAGCTTCACCACAAGCACAGATACGCAGTATTTT	CASSFTTSTDTQYF
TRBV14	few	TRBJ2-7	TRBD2	TGTGCCAGCAGCCCCTTTGGAGCGGGAGGCGCCTACGAGCAGTACTTC	CASSPFGAGGAYEQYF
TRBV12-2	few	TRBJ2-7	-	TGTGCAAGTCGCTTAGTCCCCTACGAGCAGTACTTC	CASRLVPYEQYF
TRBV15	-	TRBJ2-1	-	TGTGCCGCTACCTCCGGGGCCAATGAGCAGTTCTTC	CAATSGANEQFF
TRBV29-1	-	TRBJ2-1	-	TGCAGCGTAGTTCCCCGGGGCAATGAGCAGTTCTTC	CSVVPRGNEQFF
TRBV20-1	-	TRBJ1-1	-	TGCAGTGCTCGAAACACTGAAGCTTTCTTT	CSARNTEAFF
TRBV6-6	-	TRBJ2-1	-	TGTGCCAGCAGTATCGAGGGATACGCCTACAATGAGCAGTTCTTC	CASSIEGYAYNEQFF
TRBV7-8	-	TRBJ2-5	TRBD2	TGTGCCATTCGGGGCCTAGCGGATCAAGAGACCCAGTACTTC	CAIRGLADQETQYF
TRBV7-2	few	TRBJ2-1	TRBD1	TGTGCCAGCAGCCCTCAGGGGACAGGGAACAATGAGCAGTTCTTC	CASSPQGTGNNEQFF
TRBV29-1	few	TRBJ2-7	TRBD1	TGCAGCGTTGCGGGACAGGGGAACTCCTACGAGCAGTACTTC	CSVAGQGNSYEQYF
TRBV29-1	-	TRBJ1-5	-	TGCAGCGTTGGCGACGGCAATCAGCCCCAGCATTTT	CSVGDGNQPQHF
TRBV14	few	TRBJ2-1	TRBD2	TGTGCCAGCAGCCCGAGACTAGCCGGGGAGCAGTTCTTC	CASSPRLAGEQFF
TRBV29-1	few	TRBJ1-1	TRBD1	TGCAGCGTTTCAGGGGGGCCTGAAGCTTTCTTT	CSVSGGPEAFF
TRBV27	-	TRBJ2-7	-	TGTGCCAGCAGTTTGCGGACAGTAGCCTACGAGCAGTACTTC	CASSLRTVAYEQYF
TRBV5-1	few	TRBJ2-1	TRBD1	TGCGCCAGCAGAGCCGGGACAGGGACGAATGAGCAGTTCTTC	CASRAGTGTNEQFF
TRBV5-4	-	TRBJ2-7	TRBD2	TGTGCCAGCAGCCCGGCGGCTAGCGGGACCTACGAGCAGTACTTC	CASSPAASGTYEQYF
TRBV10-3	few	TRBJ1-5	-	TGTGCCATCAGTGCGGTTCAAGGGAACCAGCCCCAGCATTTT	CAISAVQGNQPQHF
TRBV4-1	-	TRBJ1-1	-	TGCGCCAGCAGCCAACAGGGAACTCAAAACACTGAAGCTTTCTTT	CASSQQGTQNTEAFF
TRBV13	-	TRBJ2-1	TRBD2	TGTGCCAGCAGCCCCTCCCTCGGGGTAGCGGGAAGCACCCAGGGCGATGAGCAGTTCTTC	CASSPSLGVAGSTQGDEQFF
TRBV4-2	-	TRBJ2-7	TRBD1	TGTGCCAGCAGCCAAGTATTACCGGGACAGGGGGCGCACGAGCAGTACTTC	CASSQVLPGQGAHEQYF
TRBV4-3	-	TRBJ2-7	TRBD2	TGCGCCAGCAGCAGCGGGACCGCCAATGGTTACGAGCAGTACTTC	CASSSGTANGYEQYF
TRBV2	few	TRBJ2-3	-	TGTGCCAGCAGCTTCACAGATACGCAGTATTTT	CASSFTDTQYF
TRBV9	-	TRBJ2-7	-	TGTGCCAGCAGCGTACATTCAAGCTCCTACGAGCAGTACTTC	CASSVHSSSYEQYF
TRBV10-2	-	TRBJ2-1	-	TGCGCCAGCAGGCGCAGCTCCTACAATGAGCAGTTCTTC	CASRRSSYNEQFF
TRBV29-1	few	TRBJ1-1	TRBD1	TGCAGCGTTGCGGGACAGGTTGGGGTTACTGAAGCTTTCTTT	CSVAGQVGVTEAFF
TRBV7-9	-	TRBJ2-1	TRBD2	TGTGCCAGCAGCGATCAACTAGCGGGAGGCGGTGAGCAGTTCTTC	CASSDQLAGGGEQFF
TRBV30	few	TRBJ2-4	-	TGTGCCGGATATAGGGCCAAAAACATTCAGTACTTC	CAGYRAKNIQYF
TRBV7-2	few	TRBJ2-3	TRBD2	TGTGCCAGCAGCATACCGGGACTACGCACAGATACGCAGTATTTT	CASSIPGLRTDTQYF
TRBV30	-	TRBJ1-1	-	TGTGCCTGGAGTGTACTCAACCGCCTCGCGGCAGCTTTCTTT	CAWSVLNRLAAAFF
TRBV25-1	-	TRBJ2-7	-	TGTGCCAGCAGTGAATCAGGGACTCAAAGAAATGCGGCCTACGAGCAGTACTTC	CASSESGTQRNAAYEQYF
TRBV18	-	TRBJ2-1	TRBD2	TGTGCCAGCTCACCATATATGGCTAGCGGGAGGGGATTCTATGAGCAGTTCTTC	CASSPYMASGRGFYEQFF
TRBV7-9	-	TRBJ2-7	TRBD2	TGTGCCAGCAGCTTAGAAGCGGGAGGGCCGTACTTC	CASSLEAGGPYF
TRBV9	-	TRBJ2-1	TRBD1	TGTGCCAGCAGCGTCGAGGGACAGAGCTCCTACAATGAGCAGTTCTTC	CASSVEGQSSYNEQFF
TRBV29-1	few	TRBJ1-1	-	TGCAGCGTAAGGACAGTTGGGACTGAAGCTTTCTTT	CSVRTVGTEAFF
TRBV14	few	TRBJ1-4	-	TGTGCCAGCAGCCAAGATCCAGGCATGACTAATGAAAAACTGTTTTTT	CASSQDPGMTNEKLFF
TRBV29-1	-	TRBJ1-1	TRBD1	TGCAGCGTTCGAAGGACAGGGGGTAGCGGCACTGAAGCTTTCTTT	CSVRRTGGSGTEAFF
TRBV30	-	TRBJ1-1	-	TGTGCCTGGAGCCTCTCAAGAGCTTTCTTT	CAWSLSRAFF
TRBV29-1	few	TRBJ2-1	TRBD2	TGCAGCGTTGGGACTAGCCTCTACAATGAGCAGTTCTTC	CSVGTSLYNEQFF
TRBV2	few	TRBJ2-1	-	TGTGCCACCACCCAGACGTCTTACAATGAGCAGTTCTTC	CATTQTSYNEQFF
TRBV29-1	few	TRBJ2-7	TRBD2	TGCAGCGCTCGAGGGGAGACTAGCGGGACCGAGCAGTACTTC	CSARGETSGTEQYF
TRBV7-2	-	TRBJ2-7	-	TGTGCCAGCAGCTTAAGTATGCGGTTGGGGCCTCACTCCTACGAGCAGTACTTC	CASSLSMRLGPHSYEQYF
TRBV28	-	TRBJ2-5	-	TGTGCCAGCAGTTTCTTTAACAGCCAAGAGACCCAGTACTTC	CASSFFNSQETQYF
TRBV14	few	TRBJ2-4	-	TGTGCCAGCAGCCAAGTCGGGGGTCGATCCAAAAACATTCAGTACTTC	CASSQVGGRSKNIQYF
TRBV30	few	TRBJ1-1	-	TGTGCCTGGAGTGTAAGGCTGGACACTGAAGCTTTCTTT	CAWSVRLDTEAFF
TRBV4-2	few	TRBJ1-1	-	TGTGCCAGCAGCCAAGAAGGGGAGCACGGTGAAGCTTTCTTT	CASSQEGEHGEAFF
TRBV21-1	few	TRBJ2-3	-	TGTGCCAGCAGCATATCCTCTAGCACAGATACGCAGTATTTT	CASSISSSTDTQYF
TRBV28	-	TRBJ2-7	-	TGTGCCAGCAGTTTGGCACAGGGCTCCTACGAGCAGTACTTC	CASSLAQGSYEQYF
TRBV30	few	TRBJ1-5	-	TGTGCCTGGAGTGTTTGGCAGAACAATCAGCCCCAGCATTTT	CAWSVWQNNQPQHF
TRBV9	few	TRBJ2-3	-	TGTGCCAGCAGCGCGAGGCCGGCAGGGGTTCTCAACCCCACAGATACGCAGTATTTT	CASSARPAGVLNPTDTQYF
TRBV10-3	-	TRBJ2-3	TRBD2	TGTGCCATCAGTGAGTCGCTAGCGGGGACCACAGATACGCAGTATTTT	CAISESLAGTTDTQYF
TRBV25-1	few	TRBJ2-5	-	TGTGCCAGCAGTGAAGGGACCGACCTTAAAGAGACCCAGTACTTC	CASSEGTDLKETQYF
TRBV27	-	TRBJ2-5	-	TGTGCCAGCAGTACCGAGCGCACCCAAGAGACCCAGTACTTC	CASSTERTQETQYF
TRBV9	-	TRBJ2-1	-	TGTGCCAGCAGCGTAGCGGGCAGGGGATCGGTTAATGAGCAGTTCTTC	CASSVAGRGSVNEQFF
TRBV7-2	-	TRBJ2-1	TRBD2	TGTGCCAGCAGCTTAGACCCTAGCGGGAGGCGAGGGCAGTTCTTC	CASSLDPSGRRGQFF
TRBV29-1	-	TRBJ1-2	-	TGCAGCGTTGACAGTTTTCGCTACACCTTC	CSVDSFRYTF
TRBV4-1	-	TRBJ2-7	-	TGCGCCAGCAGCCAACTACCAGGTGTGGGGACGGTGTCCTACGAGCAGTACTTC	CASSQLPGVGTVSYEQYF